A single sample gave rise to the 20 T cell receptor beta chains below, sequenced in a study of human versus mouse CDR3 diversity and MHC coevolution. Sequenced by immunoSEQ multiplex PCR; TCRdb stores in-frame clones only, minus some. The sample has about 83,000 clones; about nine tenths are singletons. Sequencing was done on a sample of naive CD4+ T cells from blood. Subset described: CD45RO-negative CD62L-positive naive CD4 T cells. These receptors originate from a person aged 30 to 70 in good health.

This sequence joins TRBV2 and TRBJ1-1, with 8 positions matching TRBD1. This CDR3 comprises 13 residues. J was trimmed by 4 bases and V by 4 bases; bases with no gene match: 2. Germline V gene sequence: CDR1 SNHLY, CDR2 FYNNEI. CDR3: CASSGTGITEAFF. The CDR3 region has the DNA TGTGCCAGCAGTGGGACAGGGATCACTGAAGCTTTCTTT.

This chain joins TRBV30 and TRBJ1-2; D remains ambiguous. Germline lookup yields CDR1 GTSNPN and CDR2 SVGIG (reference sequence). Trimming removed 2 bases at V and 6 bases at J, with 7 bases between. The CDR3 spans 11 residues. This chain's CDR3 is CAWSQTDGYTF. The CDR3 DNA reads as TGTGCCTGGAGTCAAACAGATGGCTACACCTTC. The full variable domain, rest sourced from reference TRBV30 and TRBJ1-2, is SQTIHQWPATLVQPVGSPLSLECTVEGTSNPNLYWYRQAAGRGLQLLFYSVGIGQISSEVPQNLSASRPQDRQFILSSKKLLLSDSGFYLCAWSQTDGYTFGSGTRLTVV.

The V gene is TRBV9, the J gene TRBJ2-1; 12 bases match TRBD2. CDR1 is SGDLS and CDR2 is YYNGEE in the germline V gene. The CDR3 length is 17 residues. The V segment lost 2 bases and the J segment 7 bases; nucleotides outside the gene matches: 10. This chain's CDR3 is CASSVRIRTSGMNEQFF. The CDR3 DNA sequence: TGTGCCAGCAGCGTTAGAATTAGGACTAGCGGGATGAATGAGCAGTTCTTC.

V usage is TRBV30 and J usage is TRBJ1-5, with 7 bases aligning to TRBD1. Germline-derived CDR1 and CDR2 are GTSNPN and SVGIG (reference sequence). V shed 5 bases, J shed 3 bases, and the junction held 4 bases outside the gene matches. The CDR3 length is 13 residues. DNA for the CDR3: TGTGCCTGGGGTACAGGGGCCAATCAGCCCCAGCATTTT. Protein product: CAWGTGANQPQHF.

This chain joins TRBV5-6 and TRBJ1-5, with D possibly matching TRBD1 (5 bases). Germline assignment: CDR1 SGHDT and CDR2 YYEEEE. This CDR3 region has 14 residues. Between the trimmed V and J ends, which lost 7 bases and 0 bases, there was a span of 11 bases. The CDR3 sequence: CASQDRRSNQPQHF. The CDR3 nucleotides are TGTGCCAGCCAAGACAGACGTAGCAATCAGCCCCAGCATTTT.

This rearrangement joins TRBV18 to TRBJ1-1, with 9 bases identical to TRBD1. With 5 bases clipped from V and 5 bases from J, the junction kept 6 bases outside the gene matches. Germline CDR1 KGHSH, CDR2 LQKENI. The CDR3 totals 14 residues. CDR3 sequence reads: CASSTATGGTEAFF. CDR3 DNA sequence: TGTGCCAGCTCAACAGCGACAGGGGGGACTGAAGCTTTCTTT. Supplemented by reference TRBV18 and TRBJ1-1, the full variable domain reads NAGVMQNPRHLVRRRGQEARLRCSPMKGHSHVYWYRQLPEEGLKFMVYLQKENIIDESGMPKERFSAEFPKEGPSILRIQQVVRGDSAAYFCASSTATGGTEAFFGQGTRLTVV.

The chain is built from TRBV30 and TRBJ2-5, with 11 bases identical to TRBD1. CDR3 length: 15 residues. The germline CDR1 and CDR2 sequences are GTSNPN and SVGIG (reference sequence). V lost 3 bases, J lost 5 bases, and 8 bases stayed unmatched. The CDR3 reads CAWSARTGGWETQYF. As DNA, the CDR3 is TGTGCCTGGAGCGCCCGGACAGGGGGCTGGGAGACCCAGTACTTC.

This clone was picked up one time. This chain joins TRBV10-2 and TRBJ1-5, with 7 bases that match TRBD1. Trimming removed 6 bases from V and 5 bases from J; junction bases left unmatched: 1. CDR1 and CDR2 (germline): WSHSY, SAAADI. The CDR3 is 12 amino acids. The CDR3 sequence is CASRQGDQPQHF. The CDR3 DNA sequence: TGCGCCAGCAGGCAGGGGGATCAGCCCCAGCATTTT.

This chain joins TRBV10-3 and TRBJ2-5; 7 bases fit TRBD1. Germline V gene lookup returns CDR1 ENHRY and CDR2 SYGVKD. This CDR3 comprises 13 residues. The ends lost 4 bases at V and 3 bases at J; junction bases unmatched: 2. The CDR3 coding sequence is TGTGCCATCAGTGGGGGACAGAAAGAGACCCAGTACTTC. Amino acid sequence: CAISGGQKETQYF.

The J gene is TRBJ1-3, the V gene TRBV6-1; D not certain. V lost 2 bases and J lost 2, with 7 bases in between. Per germline, CDR1 MNHNS and CDR2 SASEGT. This CDR3 comprises 14 residues. This chain's CDR3 is CASSETGAGNTIYF. The CDR3 nucleotides are TGTGCCAGCAGTGAAACCGGGGCTGGAAACACCATATATTTT.

The rearrangement joins TRBV2 to TRBJ2-7; 11 nucleotides align to TRBD2. The junction had 6 bases not matched to a gene; V was cut back by 6 bases and J by 2 bases. The germline gives CDR1 SNHLY, CDR2 FYNNEI. This CDR3 comprises 15 residues. The CDR3 bases are TGTGCCAGCAGGAGGGTAGCGGGAGGGACCTACGAGCAGTACTTC. Translated: CASRRVAGGTYEQYF.

The chain combines TRBV7-8 with TRBJ2-3, with D tentatively TRBD2 (7 bases). Germline assignment: CDR1 SGHVS and CDR2 FQNEAQ. The length of the CDR3 is 14 residues. The V and J ends lost 5 bases and 5 bases respectively, with 14 bases between them. The CDR3 loop reads CASSGRGAKDTQYF. CDR3 DNA: TGTGCCAGCAGCGGGAGGGGGGCGAAAGATACGCAGTATTTT.

The chain recombines TRBV2 with TRBJ2-2, with 7 positions matching TRBD2. The CDR3 covers 16 residues. Per germline, CDR1 SNHLY and CDR2 FYNNEI. V was clipped by 4 bases and J by 1 base; unmatched bases: 6. The CDR3 spells CASSGGASGNTGELFF. The CDR3 DNA is TGTGCCAGCAGTGGTGGGGCTAGCGGGAACACCGGGGAGCTGTTTTTT.

This chain uses TRBV28 with TRBJ2-6, with D unresolved. Trimming shortened V by 6 bases and J by 0 bases, and 12 bases separated the two germline ends. The CDR3 is 16 residues long. In germline, CDR1 is MDHEN, CDR2 SYDVKM. The CDR3 loop is CASSQAPYSGANVLTF. CDR3 nucleotides: TGTGCCAGCAGCCAAGCTCCTTACTCTGGGGCCAACGTCCTGACTTTC.

The chain couples TRBV4-1 to TRBJ1-6; 11 nucleotides agree with TRBD1. Per germline, CDR1 MGHRA and CDR2 YSYEKL. The CDR3 is 20 amino acids. The V and J ends lost 1 base and 7 bases, in that order; junction bases with no gene match: 15. CDR3 in amino acids: CASSQGTGGYIRSQNSPLHF. The CDR3 region has the DNA TGCGCCAGCAGCCAAGGGACAGGGGGCTACATCCGGAGTCAGAATTCACCCCTCCACTTT.

This sequence joins TRBV28 and TRBJ2-7; no definite D call. V was shortened by 2 bases and J by 5 bases, with 7 bases between the two germline ends. This CDR3 spans 12 amino acids. Germline CDR1 and CDR2: MDHEN and SYDVKM. CDR3 coding DNA: TGTGCCAGCAGTTTAAGAGTCGACGAGCAGTACTTC. It translates to CASSLRVDEQYF. Full variable domain (outside the CDR3, taken from reference TRBV28 and TRBJ2-7): DVKVTQSSRYLVKRTGEKVFLECVQDMDHENMFWYRQDPGLGLRLIYFSYDVKMKEKGDIPEGYSVSREKKERFSLILESASTNQTSMYLCASSLRVDEQYFGPGTRLTVT.

This chain connects TRBV20-1 to TRBJ1-5, with D possibly being TRBD1 (6 bases). Germline CDR1 reads DFQATT; CDR2 reads SNEGSKA (reference sequence). Trimming cost V 6 bases and J 9 bases, with 12 bases left between them. The CDR3 length is 11 residues. The CDR3 sequence is CSAGGGGPQHF. DNA of the CDR3: TGCAGTGCCGGTGGGGGCGGGCCCCAGCATTTT.

The chain joins TRBV9 to TRBJ2-1; D gene unclear. The V end lost 0 bases, the J end lost 7 bases, and 11 bases lay between the germline ends. The CDR3 has 14 residues. Germline V CDR1 and CDR2: SGDLS, YYNGEE. CDR3 DNA sequence: TGTGCCAGCAGCGTAGGGCAAACGGGTAATGAGCAGTTCTTC. Protein product: CASSVGQTGNEQFF.

On this clone: No DNA is shown, since the ends of the CDR3 on it are uncertain; the CDR3 is the one TCRdb lists. The chain carries TRBV5-1 and TRBJ2-3; TRBD2, the table's D call, lacks a check against the DNA. The CDR3 spans 13 residues, counting both ends. The germline V gene encodes CDR1 SGHRS and CDR2 YFSETQ. CDR3 sequence: CASSLVGGGAPYF.

The rearrangement links TRBV5-4 to TRBJ2-2; tentatively, D is TRBD1 (6 bases). Deletions cut 1 base from V and 7 bases from J, with 8 bases between. CDR3 length equals 13 residues. Germline loops: CDR1 SGHNT, CDR2 YYREEE (reference sequence). The CDR3 loop is CASSLLGGGELFF. The CDR3 DNA follows: TGTGCCAGCAGCTTGTTAGGGGGCGGGGAGCTGTTTTTT.